Sequencing of this T cell receptor beta chain was carried out in a study of cytomegalovirus exposure and HLA in healthy donors. A single count supports this clone. Unmatched junction bases numbered 8, after V lost 0 bases and J lost 7 bases. The CDR3 covers 17 residues. Germline CDR1 SGHRS, CDR2 YFSETQ. Primers for the PCR totalled 60 Vbeta and 13 Jbeta. Clones were read by immunoSEQ multiplex PCR, and TCRdb kept only the in-frame ones, dropping some. The sample yields about 98,000 clones, roughly 70% seen once. The chain joins TRBV5-1 to TRBJ1-6, with TRBD1 identical over 9 bases. The specimen sequenced was PBMCs. The TCR originated in a man aged 50 or older in good health and CMV-seronegative. CDR3 region: CASSLAGTGRSNSPLHF. DNA of the CDR3: TGCGCCAGCAGCTTGGCCGGGACAGGGAGGAGCAATTCACCCCTCCACTTT.